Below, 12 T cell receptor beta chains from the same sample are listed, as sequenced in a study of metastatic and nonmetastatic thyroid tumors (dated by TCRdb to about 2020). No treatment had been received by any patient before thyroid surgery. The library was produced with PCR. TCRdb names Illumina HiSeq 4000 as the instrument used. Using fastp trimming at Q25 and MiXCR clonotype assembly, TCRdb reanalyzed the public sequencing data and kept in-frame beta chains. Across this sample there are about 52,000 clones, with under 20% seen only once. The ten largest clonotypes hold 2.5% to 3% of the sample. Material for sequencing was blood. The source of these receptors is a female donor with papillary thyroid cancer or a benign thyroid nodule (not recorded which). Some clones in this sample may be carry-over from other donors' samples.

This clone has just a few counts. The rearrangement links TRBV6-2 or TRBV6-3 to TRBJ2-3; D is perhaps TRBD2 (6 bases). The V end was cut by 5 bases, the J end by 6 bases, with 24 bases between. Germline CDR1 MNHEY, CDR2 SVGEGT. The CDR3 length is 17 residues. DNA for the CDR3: TGTGCCAGCAGTCTAAGCGGGTCAAGATGTAGGGCGGATACGCAGTATTTT. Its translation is CASSLSGSRCRADTQYF.

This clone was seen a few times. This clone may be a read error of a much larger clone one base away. CDR3 sequence reads: CASSPDLVGTSTDTQYF. The CDR3 bases are TGTGCCAGCAGCCCAGACTTAGTGGGAACTAGCACAGATACGCAGTATTTT. The V gene is TRBV14, the J gene TRBJ2-3; D not certain. The germline V gene encodes CDR1 SGHDN and CDR2 FVKESK. The V end lost 4 bases, the J end lost 0 bases, and 17 bases lay between the germline ends. The CDR3 has 17 amino acids.

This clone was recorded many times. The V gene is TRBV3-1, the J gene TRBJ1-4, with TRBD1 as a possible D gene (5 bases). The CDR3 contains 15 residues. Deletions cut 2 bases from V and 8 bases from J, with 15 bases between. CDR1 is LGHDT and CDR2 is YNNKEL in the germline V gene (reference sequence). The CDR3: CASSQSPGTGEKLFF. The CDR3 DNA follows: TGTGCCAGCAGCCAATCGCCCGGGACGGGAGAAAAACTGTTTTTT.

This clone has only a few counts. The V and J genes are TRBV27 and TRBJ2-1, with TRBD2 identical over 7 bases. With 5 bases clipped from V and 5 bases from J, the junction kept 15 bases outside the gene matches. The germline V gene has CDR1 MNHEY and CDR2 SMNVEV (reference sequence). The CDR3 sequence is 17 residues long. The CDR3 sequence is CASSPRVWGRADNEQFF. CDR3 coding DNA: TGTGCCAGCAGTCCCCGGGTATGGGGGAGGGCCGACAATGAGCAGTTCTTC.

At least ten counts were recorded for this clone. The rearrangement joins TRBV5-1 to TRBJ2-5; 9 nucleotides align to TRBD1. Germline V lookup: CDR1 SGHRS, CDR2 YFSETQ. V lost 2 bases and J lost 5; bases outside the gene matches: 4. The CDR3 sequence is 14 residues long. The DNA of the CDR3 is TGCGCCAGCAGCTTCCGGGACAGGGCGGAGACCCAGTACTTC. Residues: CASSFRDRAETQYF.

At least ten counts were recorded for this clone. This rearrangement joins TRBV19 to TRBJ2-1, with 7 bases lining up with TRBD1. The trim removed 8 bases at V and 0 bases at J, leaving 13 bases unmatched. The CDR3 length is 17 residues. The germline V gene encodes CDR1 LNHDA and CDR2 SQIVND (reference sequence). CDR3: CASGRDRTSGSYNEQFF. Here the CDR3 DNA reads TGTGCCAGTGGACGGGACAGAACAAGTGGCTCCTACAATGAGCAGTTCTTC.

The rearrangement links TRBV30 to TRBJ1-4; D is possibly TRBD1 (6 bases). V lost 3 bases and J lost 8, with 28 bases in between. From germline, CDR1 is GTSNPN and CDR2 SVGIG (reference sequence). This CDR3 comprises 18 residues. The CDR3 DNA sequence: TGTGCCTGGAGATCCAATGGAGCTAGAAGGGGGGGAAGGGAAAAACTGTTTTTT. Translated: CAWRSNGARRGGREKLFF.

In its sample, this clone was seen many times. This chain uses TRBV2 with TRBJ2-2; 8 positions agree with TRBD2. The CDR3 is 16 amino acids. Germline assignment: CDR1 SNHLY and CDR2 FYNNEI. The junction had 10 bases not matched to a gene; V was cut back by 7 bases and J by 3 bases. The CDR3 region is CASKEAGGSHTGELFF. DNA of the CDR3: TGTGCCAGCAAGGAGGCGGGAGGTTCCCACACCGGGGAGCTGTTTTTT.

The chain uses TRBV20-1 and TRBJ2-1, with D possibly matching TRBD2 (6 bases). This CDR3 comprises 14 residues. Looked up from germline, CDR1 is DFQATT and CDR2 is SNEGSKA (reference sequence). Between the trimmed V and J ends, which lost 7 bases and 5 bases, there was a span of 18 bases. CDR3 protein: CSGGVVLSDNEQFF. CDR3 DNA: TGCAGTGGGGGGGTAGTACTATCAGACAATGAGCAGTTCTTC.

This CDR3 reads CASSLEGQNTDTQYF. The CDR3 DNA reads as TGTGCCAGCAGTTTAGAGGGACAGAACACAGATACGCAGTATTTT. The chain is built from TRBV12-3 or TRBV12-4 and TRBJ2-3; TRBD1 matches at 7 bases. The CDR3 totals 15 residues. V lost 1 base, J lost 2 bases, and 3 bases stayed unmatched.

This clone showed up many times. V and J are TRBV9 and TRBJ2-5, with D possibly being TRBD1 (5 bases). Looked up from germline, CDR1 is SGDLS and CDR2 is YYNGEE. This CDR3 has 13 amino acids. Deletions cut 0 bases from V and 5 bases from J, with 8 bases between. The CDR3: CASSVDDSETQYF. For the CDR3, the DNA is TGTGCCAGCAGCGTAGACGACAGCGAGACCCAGTACTTC.

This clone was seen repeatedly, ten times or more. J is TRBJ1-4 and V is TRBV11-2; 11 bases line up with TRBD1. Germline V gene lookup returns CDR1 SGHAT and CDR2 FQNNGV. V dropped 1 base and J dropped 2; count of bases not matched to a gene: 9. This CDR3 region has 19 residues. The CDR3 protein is CASSLVQGQGGATNEKLFF. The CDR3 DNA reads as TGTGCCAGCAGCTTAGTCCAGGGACAGGGGGGAGCTACTAATGAAAAACTGTTTTTT.